This T cell receptor (beta chain) was recovered during a study of early stage breast cancer tumors. CDR1 is SNHLY and CDR2 is FYNNEI in the germline V gene. After removal of 2 bases from V and 4 bases from J, the junction contained 7 bases not matched to a gene. CDR3 length equals 15 residues. Profiled with immunoSEQ multiplex PCR; TCRdb holds only in-frame clones, not every one. Among roughly 13,000 clones, 75% to 85% were seen once, and the ten largest hold 7.6%. The sample comprised normal breast tissue next to the tumor. The sequence came from a person in their fifties or sixties with breast cancer. The rearrangement joins TRBV2 to TRBJ2-5, with 7 bases identical to TRBD2. CDR3 DNA sequence: TGTGCCAGCAGTGAATTTGGACTAGGCGGAGAGACCCAGTACTTC. It translates to CASSEFGLGGETQYF.